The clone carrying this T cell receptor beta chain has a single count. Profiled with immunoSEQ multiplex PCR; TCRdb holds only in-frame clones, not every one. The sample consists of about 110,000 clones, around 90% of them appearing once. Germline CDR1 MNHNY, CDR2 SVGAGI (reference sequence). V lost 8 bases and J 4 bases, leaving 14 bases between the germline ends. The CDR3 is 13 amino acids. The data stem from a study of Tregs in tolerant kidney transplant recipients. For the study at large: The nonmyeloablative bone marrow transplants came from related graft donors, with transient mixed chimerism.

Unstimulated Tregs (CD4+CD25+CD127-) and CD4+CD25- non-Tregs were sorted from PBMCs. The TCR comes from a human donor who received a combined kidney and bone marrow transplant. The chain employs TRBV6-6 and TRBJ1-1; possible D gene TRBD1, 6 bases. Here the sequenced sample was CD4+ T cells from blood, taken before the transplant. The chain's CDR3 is CASLQGGSTEAFF. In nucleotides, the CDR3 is TGTGCCAGCCTACAGGGTGGGAGCACTGAAGCTTTCTTT.